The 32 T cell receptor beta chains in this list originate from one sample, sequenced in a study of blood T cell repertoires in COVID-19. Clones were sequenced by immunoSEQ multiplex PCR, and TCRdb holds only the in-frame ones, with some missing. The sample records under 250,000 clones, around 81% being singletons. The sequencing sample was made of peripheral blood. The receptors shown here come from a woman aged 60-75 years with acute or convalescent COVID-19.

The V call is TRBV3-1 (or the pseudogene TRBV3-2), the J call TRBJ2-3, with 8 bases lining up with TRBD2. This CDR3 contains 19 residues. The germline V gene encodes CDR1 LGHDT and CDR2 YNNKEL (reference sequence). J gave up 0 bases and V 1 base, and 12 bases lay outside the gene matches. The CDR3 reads CASSQGRVVGGASTDTQYF. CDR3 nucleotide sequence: TGTGCCAGCAGCCAAGGACGGGTCGTCGGGGGGGCTAGCACAGATACGCAGTATTTT.

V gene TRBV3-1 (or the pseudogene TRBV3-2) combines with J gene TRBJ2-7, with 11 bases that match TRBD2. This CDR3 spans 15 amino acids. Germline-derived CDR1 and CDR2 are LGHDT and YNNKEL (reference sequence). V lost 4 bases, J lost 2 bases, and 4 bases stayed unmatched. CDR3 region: CASSPRLAGTYEQYF. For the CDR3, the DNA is TGTGCCAGCAGCCCGCGACTAGCGGGGACCTACGAGCAGTACTTC.

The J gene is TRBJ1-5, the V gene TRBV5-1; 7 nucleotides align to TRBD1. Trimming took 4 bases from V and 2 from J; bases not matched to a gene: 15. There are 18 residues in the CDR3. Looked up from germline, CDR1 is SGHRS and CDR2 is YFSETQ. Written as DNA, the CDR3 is TGCGCCAGCAGCCGAGGACAGGATGACGTTAGGGGCAATCAGCCCCAGCATTTT. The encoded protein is CASSRGQDDVRGNQPQHF.

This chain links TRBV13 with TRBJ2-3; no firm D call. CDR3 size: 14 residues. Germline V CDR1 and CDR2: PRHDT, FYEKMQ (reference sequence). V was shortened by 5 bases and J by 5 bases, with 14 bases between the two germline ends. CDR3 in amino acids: CASSRSRQEDTQYF. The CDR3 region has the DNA TGTGCCAGCAGCCGATCCAGGCAAGAAGATACGCAGTATTTT. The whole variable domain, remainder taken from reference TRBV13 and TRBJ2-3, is AAGVIQSPRHLIKEKRETATLKCYPIPRHDTVYWYQQGPGQDPQFLISFYEKMQSDKGSIPDRFSAQQFSDYHSELNMSSLELGDSALYFCASSRSRQEDTQYFGPGTRLTVL.

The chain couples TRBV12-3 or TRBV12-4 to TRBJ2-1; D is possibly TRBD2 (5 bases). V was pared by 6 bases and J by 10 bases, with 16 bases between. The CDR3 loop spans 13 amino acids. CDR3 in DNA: TGTGCCAGCAGGCACACTGAGGGCGGGGAGCAGTTCTTC. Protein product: CASRHTEGGEQFF.

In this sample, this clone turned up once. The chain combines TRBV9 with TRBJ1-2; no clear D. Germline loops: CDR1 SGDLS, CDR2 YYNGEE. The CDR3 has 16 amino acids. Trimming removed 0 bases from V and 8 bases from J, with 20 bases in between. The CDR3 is CASSVGALVRLGGYTF. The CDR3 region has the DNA TGTGCCAGCAGCGTAGGAGCCCTAGTAAGACTTGGCGGCTACACCTTC.

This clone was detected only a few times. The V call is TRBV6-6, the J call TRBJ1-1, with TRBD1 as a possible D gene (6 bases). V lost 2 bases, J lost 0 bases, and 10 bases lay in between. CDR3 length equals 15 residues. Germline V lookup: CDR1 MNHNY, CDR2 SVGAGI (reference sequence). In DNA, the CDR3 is TGTGCCAGCAGTTACAGGGGGGGGGTGAACACTGAAGCTTTCTTT. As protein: CASSYRGGVNTEAFF.

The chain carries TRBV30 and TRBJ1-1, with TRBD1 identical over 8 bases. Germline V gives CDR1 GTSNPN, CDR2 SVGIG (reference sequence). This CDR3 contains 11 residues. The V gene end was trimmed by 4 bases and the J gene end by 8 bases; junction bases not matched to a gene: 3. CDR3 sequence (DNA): TGTGCCTGGACTGACAGGGGCGAAGCTTTCTTT. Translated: CAWTDRGEAFF.

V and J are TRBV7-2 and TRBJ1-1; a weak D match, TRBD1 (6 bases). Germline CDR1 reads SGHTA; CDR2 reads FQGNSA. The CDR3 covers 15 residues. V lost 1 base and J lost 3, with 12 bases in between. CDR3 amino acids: CASSLEQGLHTEAFF. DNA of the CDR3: TGTGCCAGCAGCTTAGAGCAGGGGCTGCACACTGAAGCTTTCTTT.

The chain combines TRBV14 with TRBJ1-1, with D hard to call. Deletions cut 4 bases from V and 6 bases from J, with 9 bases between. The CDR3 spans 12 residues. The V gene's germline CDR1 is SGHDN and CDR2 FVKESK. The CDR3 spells CASSRSFAEAFF. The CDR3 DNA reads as TGTGCCAGCAGCCGAAGCTTCGCTGAAGCTTTCTTT. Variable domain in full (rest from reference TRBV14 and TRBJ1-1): EAGVTQFPSHSVIEKGQTVTLRCDPISGHDNLYWYRRVMGKEIKFLLHFVKESKQDESGMPNNRFLAERTGGTYSTLKVQPAELEDSGVYFCASSRSFAEAFFGQGTRLTVV.

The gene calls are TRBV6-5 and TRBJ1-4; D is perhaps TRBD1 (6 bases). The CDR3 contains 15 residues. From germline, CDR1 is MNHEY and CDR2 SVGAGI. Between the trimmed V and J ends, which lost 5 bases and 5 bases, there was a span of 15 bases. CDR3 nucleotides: TGTGCCAGCAGTCGCCAAGGGGGACGGAATGAAAAACTGTTTTTT. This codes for CASSRQGGRNEKLFF.

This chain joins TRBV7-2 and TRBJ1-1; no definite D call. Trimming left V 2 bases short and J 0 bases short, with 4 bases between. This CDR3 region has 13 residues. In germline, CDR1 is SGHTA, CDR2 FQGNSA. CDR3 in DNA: TGTGCCAGCAGCTTACACATGAACACTGAAGCTTTCTTT. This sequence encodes CASSLHMNTEAFF.

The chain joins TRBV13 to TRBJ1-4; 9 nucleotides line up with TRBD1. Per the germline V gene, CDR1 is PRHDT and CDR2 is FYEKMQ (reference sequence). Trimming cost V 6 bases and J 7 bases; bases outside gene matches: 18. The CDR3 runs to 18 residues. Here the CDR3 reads CASRRSGTGFYGGEKLFF. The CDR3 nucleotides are TGTGCCAGCAGACGCTCCGGGACAGGGTTCTATGGGGGTGAAAAACTGTTTTTT.

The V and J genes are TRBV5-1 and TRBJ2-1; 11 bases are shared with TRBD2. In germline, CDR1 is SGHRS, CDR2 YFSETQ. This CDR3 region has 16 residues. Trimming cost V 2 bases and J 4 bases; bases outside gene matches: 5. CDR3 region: CASSFPGTSGYNEQFF. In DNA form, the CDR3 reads TGCGCCAGCAGCTTTCCCGGGACTAGCGGTTACAATGAGCAGTTCTTC.

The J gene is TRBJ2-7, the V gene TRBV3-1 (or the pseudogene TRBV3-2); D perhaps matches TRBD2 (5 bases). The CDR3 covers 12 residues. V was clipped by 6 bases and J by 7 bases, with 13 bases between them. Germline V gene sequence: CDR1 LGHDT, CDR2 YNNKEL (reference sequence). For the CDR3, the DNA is TGTGCCAGCAGTACCGGACTGGGGGAGCAGTACTTC. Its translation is CASSTGLGEQYF.

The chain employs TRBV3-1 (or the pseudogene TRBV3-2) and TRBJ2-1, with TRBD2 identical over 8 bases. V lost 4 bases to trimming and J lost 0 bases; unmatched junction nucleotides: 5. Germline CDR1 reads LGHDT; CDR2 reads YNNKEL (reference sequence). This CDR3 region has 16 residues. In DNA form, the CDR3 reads TGTGCCAGCAGCCCTACTAGCGGTAGCTCCTACAATGAGCAGTTCTTC. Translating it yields CASSPTSGSSYNEQFF.

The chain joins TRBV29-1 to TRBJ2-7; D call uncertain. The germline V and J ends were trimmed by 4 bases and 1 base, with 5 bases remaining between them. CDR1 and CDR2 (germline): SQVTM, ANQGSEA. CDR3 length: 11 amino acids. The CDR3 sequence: CSVVRSYEQYF. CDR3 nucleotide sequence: TGCAGCGTTGTGAGATCCTACGAGCAGTACTTC.

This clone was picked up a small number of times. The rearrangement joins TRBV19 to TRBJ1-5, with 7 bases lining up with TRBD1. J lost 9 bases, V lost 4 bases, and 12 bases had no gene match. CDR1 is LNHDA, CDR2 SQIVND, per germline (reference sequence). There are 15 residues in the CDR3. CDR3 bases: TGTGCCAGTAGTAATCCCCCGCGGCAGGGGGGGCCCCAGCATTTT. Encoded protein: CASSNPPRQGGPQHF.

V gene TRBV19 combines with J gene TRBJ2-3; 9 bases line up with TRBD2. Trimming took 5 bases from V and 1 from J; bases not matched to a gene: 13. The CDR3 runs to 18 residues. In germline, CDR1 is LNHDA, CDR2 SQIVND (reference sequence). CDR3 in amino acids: CASSPLGSGGSRTDTQYF. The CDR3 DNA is TGTGCCAGTAGTCCGTTGGGTAGCGGGGGTTCTCGCACAGATACGCAGTATTTT.

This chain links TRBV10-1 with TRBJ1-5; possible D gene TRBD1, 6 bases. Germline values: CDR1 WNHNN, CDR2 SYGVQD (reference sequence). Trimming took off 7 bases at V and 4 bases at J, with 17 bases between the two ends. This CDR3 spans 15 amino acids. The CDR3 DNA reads TGCGCCAGCACCCGCGGGGGGCTCCGTAATCAGCCCCAGCATTTT. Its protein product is CASTRGGLRNQPQHF.

CDR3 in DNA: TGTGCCAGCAGCTTGGGTTTTAGCGGGGCCCAAGAGACCCAGTACTTC. As protein: CASSLGFSGAQETQYF. The rearrangement joins TRBV5-4 to TRBJ2-5; TRBD2 matches at 8 bases. The CDR3 runs to 16 residues. The V gene's germline CDR1 is SGHNT and CDR2 YYREEE (reference sequence). V lost 0 bases, J lost 1 base, and 5 bases stayed unmatched.

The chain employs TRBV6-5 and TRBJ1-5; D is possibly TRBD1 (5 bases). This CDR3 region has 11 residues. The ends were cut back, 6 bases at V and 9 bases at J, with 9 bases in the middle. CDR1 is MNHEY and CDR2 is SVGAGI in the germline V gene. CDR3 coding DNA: TGTGCCAGCAGCGCCGGGGGGCCCCAGCATTTT. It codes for CASSAGGPQHF.

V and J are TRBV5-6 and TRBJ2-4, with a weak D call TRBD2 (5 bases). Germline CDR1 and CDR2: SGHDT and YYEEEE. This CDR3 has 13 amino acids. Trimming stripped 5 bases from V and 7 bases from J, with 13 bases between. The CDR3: CASRLRGMNIQYF. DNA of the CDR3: TGTGCCAGCAGATTGAGAGGGATGAACATTCAGTACTTC.

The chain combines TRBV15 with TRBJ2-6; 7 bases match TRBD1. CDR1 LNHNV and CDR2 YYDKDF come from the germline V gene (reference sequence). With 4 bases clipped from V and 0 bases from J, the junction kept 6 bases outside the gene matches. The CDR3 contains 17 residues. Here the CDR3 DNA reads TGTGCCACCAGCACGACAGGGATGTCCTCTGGGGCCAACGTCCTGACTTTC. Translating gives CATSTTGMSSGANVLTF.

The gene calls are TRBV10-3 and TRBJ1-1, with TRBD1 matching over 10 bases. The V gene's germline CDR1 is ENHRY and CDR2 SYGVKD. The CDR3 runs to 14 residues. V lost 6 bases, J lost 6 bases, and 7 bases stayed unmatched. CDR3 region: CAIRKRDRGSEAFF. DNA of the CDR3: TGTGCCATCAGGAAACGGGACAGGGGATCTGAAGCTTTCTTT.

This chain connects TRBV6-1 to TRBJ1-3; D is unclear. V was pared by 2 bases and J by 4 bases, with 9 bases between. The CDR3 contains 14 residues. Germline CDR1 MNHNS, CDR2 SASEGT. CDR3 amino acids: CASSESVPGNTIYF. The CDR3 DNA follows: TGTGCCAGCAGTGAAAGCGTTCCCGGAAACACCATATATTTT.

The CDR3 DNA reads TGCAGTGCGGGACTAGGCTACGAGCAGTACTTC. It translates to CSAGLGYEQYF. This chain connects TRBV20-1 to TRBJ2-7, with 8 bases aligning to TRBD2. V trimming: 6 bases; J trimming: 3 bases; junction bases outside the gene matches: 1. Per germline, CDR1 DFQATT and CDR2 SNEGSKA (reference sequence). The CDR3 has 11 amino acids.

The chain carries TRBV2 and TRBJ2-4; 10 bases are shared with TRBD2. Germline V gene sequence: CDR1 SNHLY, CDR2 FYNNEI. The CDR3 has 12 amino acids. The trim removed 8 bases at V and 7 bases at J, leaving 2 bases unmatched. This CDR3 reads CASGAGGNIQYF. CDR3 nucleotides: TGTGCCAGCGGAGCGGGGGGGAACATTCAGTACTTC.

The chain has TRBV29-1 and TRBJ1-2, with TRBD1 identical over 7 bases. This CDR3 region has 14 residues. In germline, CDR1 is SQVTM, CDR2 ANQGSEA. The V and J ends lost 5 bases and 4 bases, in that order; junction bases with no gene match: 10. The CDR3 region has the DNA TGCAGCGTTAAGGTCAGGGGGACGAGCTATGGCTACACCTTC. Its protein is CSVKVRGTSYGYTF. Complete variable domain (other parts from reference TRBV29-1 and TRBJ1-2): SAVISQKPSRDICQRGTSLTIQCQVDSQVTMMFWYRQQPGQSLTLIATANQGSEATYESGFVIDKFPISRPNLTFSTLTVSNMSPEDSSIYLCSVKVRGTSYGYTFGSGTRLTVV.

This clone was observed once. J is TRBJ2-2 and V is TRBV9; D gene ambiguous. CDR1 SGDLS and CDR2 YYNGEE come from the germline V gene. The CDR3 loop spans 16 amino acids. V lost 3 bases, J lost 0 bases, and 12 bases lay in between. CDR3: CASSDQRRTNTGELFF. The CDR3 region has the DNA TGTGCCAGCAGCGATCAGCGAAGAACGAACACCGGGGAGCTGTTTTTT. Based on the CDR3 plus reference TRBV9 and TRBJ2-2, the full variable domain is DSGVTQTPKHLITATGQRVTLRCSPRSGDLSVYWYQQSLDQGLQFLIQYYNGEERAKGNILERFSAQQFPDLHSELNLSSLELGDSALYFCASSDQRRTNTGELFFGEGSRLTVL.

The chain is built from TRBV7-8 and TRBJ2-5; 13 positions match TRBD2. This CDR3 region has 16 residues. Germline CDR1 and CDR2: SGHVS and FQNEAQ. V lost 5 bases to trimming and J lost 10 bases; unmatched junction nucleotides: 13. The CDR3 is CASSDGTSGARVGQYF. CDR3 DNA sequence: TGTGCCAGCAGCGACGGGACTAGCGGGGCCCGGGTGGGCCAGTACTTC.

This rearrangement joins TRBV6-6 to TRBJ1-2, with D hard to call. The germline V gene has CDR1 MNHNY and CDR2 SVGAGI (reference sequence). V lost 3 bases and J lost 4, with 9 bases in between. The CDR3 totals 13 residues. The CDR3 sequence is CASSYAAAYGYTF. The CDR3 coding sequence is TGTGCCAGCAGTTATGCGGCAGCCTATGGCTACACCTTC.